This passage covers 2 T cell receptor beta chains from one sample sequenced in a study of cytomegalovirus exposure and HLA in healthy donors. The PCR had 60 Vbeta and 13 Jbeta primers. Clones were read by immunoSEQ multiplex PCR, and TCRdb kept only the in-frame ones, dropping some. The sample records some 110,000 clones, 70% to 85% being singletons. Specimen: PBMCs. These receptors were collected from a woman between 50 and 59 years old in good health and CMV-seropositive.

This clone was recorded once. In DNA form, the CDR3 reads TGCGCCAGCAGCCGAGAGGGACAGGGGGCTGGAGGCTACACCTTC. Translation gives CASSREGQGAGGYTF. The genes are TRBV4-3 and TRBJ1-2; TRBD1 matches 12 bases. This CDR3 is 15 amino acids long. Looked up from germline, CDR1 is LGHNA and CDR2 is YSLEER. V trimming: 4 bases; J trimming: 8 bases; junction bases outside the gene matches: 8.

The chain recombines TRBV18 with TRBJ2-5; 8 positions agree with TRBD1. The CDR3 loop spans 14 amino acids. V was clipped by 3 bases and J by 2 bases; unmatched bases: 2. Germline V gives CDR1 KGHSH, CDR2 LQKENI. The CDR3 nucleotides are TGTGCCAGCTCACCGGGACAGGCACAAGAGACCCAGTACTTC. Translating gives CASSPGQAQETQYF.